This passage covers 7 T cell receptor beta chains from one sample sequenced in a study of follicular helper T cells after annual influenza vaccination. Time point defined: 2013-2014 season, 7 days after vaccination. TCRdb keeps only in-frame clones here, not all; method: immunoSEQ multiplex PCR. The profile covers about 4,800 clones, with roughly nine tenths appearing a single time and roughly 1.4% taken by the ten largest. Sample: CXCR5+ CD38- circulating T follicular helper cells from blood, taken 7 days after influenza vaccination. The subset here: circulating Tfh, non-naive CD4+CXCR5+PD-1+ (ICOS+CD38+ or ICOS-CD38-). The receptors stem from an adult who received the influenza vaccine.

This clone has just one count. This rearrangement joins TRBV19 to TRBJ1-6, with 8 bases matching TRBD1. Germline V gives CDR1 LNHDA, CDR2 SQIVND (reference sequence). V gave up 6 bases and J gave up 8 bases; unmatched junction bases: 9. The CDR3 consists of 15 residues. The CDR3 spells CASRPMDREHSPLHF. The CDR3 bases are TGTGCCAGTAGGCCGATGGACAGGGAACATTCACCCCTCCACTTT. The entire variable domain, with the rest obtained from reference TRBV19 and TRBJ1-6, is as follows: DGGITQSPKYLFRKEGQNVTLSCEQNLNHDAMYWYRQDPGQGLRLIYYSQIVNDFQKGDIAEGYSVSREKKESFPLTVTSAQKNPTAFYLCASRPMDREHSPLHFGNGTRLTVT.

The chain employs TRBV7-2 and TRBJ2-3, with 7 bases that match TRBD1. The V and J ends lost 5 bases and 0 bases, in that order; junction bases with no gene match: 5. CDR1 SGHTA and CDR2 FQGNSA come from the germline V gene. The CDR3 loop spans 15 amino acids. DNA of the CDR3: TGTGCCAGCAGCCGACAGGGTTCAAGCACAGATACGCAGTATTTT. Its translation: CASSRQGSSTDTQYF.

The chain joins TRBV13 to TRBJ2-7; 8 nucleotides match TRBD2. With V trimmed by 5 bases and J by 2 bases, 8 bases remained unmatched. The CDR3 is made up of 15 amino acids. Germline V gene data show CDR1 as PRHDT and CDR2 as FYEKMQ (reference sequence). CDR3 DNA sequence: TGTGCCAGCAGCCATGGGGGGCGGGAGGCCTACGAGCAGTACTTC. This encodes CASSHGGREAYEQYF.

The chain uses TRBV19 and TRBJ2-1; no definite D call. Germline V gene data show CDR1 as LNHDA and CDR2 as SQIVND (reference sequence). V lost 6 bases and J 6 bases, leaving 12 bases between the germline ends. The CDR3 is made up of 13 amino acids. The CDR3 reads CASSPPPFNEQFF. The CDR3 DNA reads as TGTGCCAGTAGCCCTCCCCCTTTCAATGAGCAGTTCTTC.

The chain carries TRBV5-1 and TRBJ2-3; 11 bases match TRBD2. V trimming: 3 bases; J trimming: 0 bases; junction bases outside the gene matches: 12. Per germline, CDR1 SGHRS and CDR2 YFSETQ. The CDR3 loop spans 19 amino acids. The CDR3 spells CASSSLTSGEGSSTDTQYF. CDR3 nucleotides: TGCGCCAGCAGCTCCCTGACTAGCGGGGAGGGTTCTAGCACAGATACGCAGTATTTT.

The genes are TRBV5-1 and TRBJ2-2; D unclear. CDR1 and CDR2 from the germline V gene are SGHRS and YFSETQ. V was clipped by 4 bases and J by 1 base, with 8 bases between them. This CDR3 region has 14 residues. CDR3 bases: TGCGCCAGCAGCCCCCCCGTGAACACCGGGGAGCTGTTTTTT. It specifies CASSPPVNTGELFF.

This chain connects TRBV15 to TRBJ2-7; 10 bases are a match to TRBD1. Germline lookup yields CDR1 LNHNV and CDR2 YYDKDF (reference sequence). V lost 6 bases to trimming and J lost 5 bases; unmatched junction nucleotides: 7. The CDR3 totals 14 residues. In DNA, the CDR3 is TGTGCCACCAGATCGACAGGGGGCCGGGACGAGCAGTACTTC. This translates into CATRSTGGRDEQYF.